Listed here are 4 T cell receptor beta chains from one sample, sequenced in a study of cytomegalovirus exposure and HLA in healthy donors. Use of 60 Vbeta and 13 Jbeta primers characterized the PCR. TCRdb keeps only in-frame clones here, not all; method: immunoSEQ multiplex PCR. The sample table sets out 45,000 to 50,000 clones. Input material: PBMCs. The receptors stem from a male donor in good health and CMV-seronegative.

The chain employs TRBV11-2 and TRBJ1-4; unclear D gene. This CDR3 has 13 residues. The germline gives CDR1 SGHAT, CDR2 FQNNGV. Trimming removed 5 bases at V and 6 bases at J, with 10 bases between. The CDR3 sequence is CASSREKDEKLFF. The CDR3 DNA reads TGTGCCAGCAGCCGAGAGAAAGATGAAAAACTGTTTTTT.

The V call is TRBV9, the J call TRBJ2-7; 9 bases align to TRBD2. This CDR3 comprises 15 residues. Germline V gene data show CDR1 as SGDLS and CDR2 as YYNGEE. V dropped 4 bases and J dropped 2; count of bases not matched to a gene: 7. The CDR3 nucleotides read TGTGCCAGCAGCCAAGCAGCGGGGGGAACCTACGAGCAGTACTTC. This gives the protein CASSQAAGGTYEQYF.

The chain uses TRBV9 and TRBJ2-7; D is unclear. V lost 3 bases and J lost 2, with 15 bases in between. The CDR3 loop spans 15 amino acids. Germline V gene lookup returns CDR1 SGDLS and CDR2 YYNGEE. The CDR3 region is CASSGQAPNAYEQYF. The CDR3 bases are TGTGCCAGCAGCGGTCAGGCCCCGAATGCCTACGAGCAGTACTTC.

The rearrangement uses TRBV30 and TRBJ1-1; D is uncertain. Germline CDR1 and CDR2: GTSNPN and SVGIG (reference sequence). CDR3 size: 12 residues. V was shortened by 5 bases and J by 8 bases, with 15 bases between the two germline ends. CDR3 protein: CAWSRNYFEAFF. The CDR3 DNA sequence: TGTGCCTGGTCTAGGAACTATTTCGAAGCTTTCTTT.